This T cell receptor beta chain was sequenced for a study of T cells in Graves' hyperthyroidism and ophthalmopathy (dated by TCRdb to between 2018 and 2020). As for the study more broadly: Peripheral blood samples were taken at the time of initial diagnosis, prior to any treatment. To identify TCR V-J signatures that set the groups apart, the researchers used a discovery cohort of 90 to 100 patients, made up of 43 with Graves' ophthalmopathy and some 56 with stable Graves' hyperthyroidism. Prospective prediction of ophthalmopathy was tested in an independent validation cohort consisting of about 19 hyperthyroidism patients and around 17 patients who later progressed to ophthalmopathy. The 75 to 100 discovery patients were randomly split 7:3 into training and test sets. In about 6 Graves' hyperthyroidism patients, the study also compared T-cell repertoires from thyroid tissue with T-cell repertoires from blood. After blood sampling, hyperthyroidism patients were treated with methimazole at a starting dose of 30 mg daily, and ophthalmopathy patients were treated with high-dose intravenous methylprednisolone. The paper reports TCR Vbeta CDR3 sequencing of some 140 peripheral blood samples: around 45 ophthalmopathy, roughly 74 hyperthyroidism and around 17 progressor patients.

General conclusions and limits of the study: During validation, the model predicted progression to ophthalmopathy a median of about 6.3 months ahead of onset, with approximately 70% sensitivity and roughly 75% specificity. A 13 V-J signature model separated ophthalmopathy from stable hyperthyroidism, with 87.88% sensitivity and about 81% specificity in cross-validation and 80%/75% in testing. Blood samples also contained most of the expanded thyroid clonotypes (frequency above 0.001), which suggests that blood repertoires may reflect thyroid immune responses. Sample size was not statistically predetermined, and investigators were not blinded to group allocation.

In the ophthalmopathy patients, disease was moderately to severely active, with a Clinical Activity Score of 3 or more, a NOSPECS grade of 4 or more, and a duration of less than 3 months. The study excluded patients with uncontrolled infections, other autoimmune diseases, pregnancy or lactation. Diagnoses relied on clinical symptoms, serum thyroxine and TRAb, thyroid ultrasound and orbital computed tomography. Ficoll-Paque density gradient centrifugation was used to isolate PBMCs from 8.5 to 10 ml of fresh peripheral blood. Trizol reagent was used to extract total RNA, and RNA quality was then checked on an Agilent 2100 Bioanalyzer. Amplification of TCR beta CDR3 regions was carried out from RNA transcripts. The first round of RT-PCR for the TCR CDR3 was performed with the HTBI primer set and the Qiagen OneStep RT-PCR kit. A second multiplex PCR round built the libraries, followed by size selection and purification. The libraries were sequenced on an Illumina HiSeq2000 using paired-end 100 bp reads. As for how the authors treated the data: SOAPnuke was used to process the raw data, throwing out any read that contained adapters or uncalled bases, had a mean Phred below 15, or lacked an exact constant-primer or identifier match. High-quality paired reads were merged using COPE v1.2.5, and each unique nucleotide sequence was defined as a clonotype. Clonotypes were aligned to IMGT TRBV, TRBD and TRBJ reference segments using MiTCR v1.1. The analysis was restricted to V-J combinations with a frequency above 0.0001, which together covered just over 99% of the repertoires. The TCS score was defined as the ratio of F50 (clonal expansion) to E x V (chaos), calculated using BLOSUM62-based TCRdist between CDR3 peptides within each V-J. Welch's t-statistics and random forest reduced around 510 V-J features to under 15, which were used in a naive Bayes classifier (R e1071). TCRdb passed the public sequencing reads through fastp at Q25 and MiXCR, retaining productive beta sequences. Identical CDR3 protein sequences are pooled into one entry, listed with their most common genes and DNA. The V and J calls reflect TCRdb's pipeline rather than the authors' work. The sample table lists around 500,000 distinct CDR3 sequences, 20% to 25% of them with a count of one. The biggest ten clones account for under 55% of the sample.

There are a few counts of this clonotype. It lacks a known antigen. Base quality data are lacking; no much larger clone is found one base away. CDR1 and CDR2, looked up from the germline V gene, are MDHEN and SYDVKM. V and J are truncated by 7 bases and 6 bases respectively, leaving an intervening sequence of 18 bases. Measured from the cysteine to the phenylalanine, the CDR3 is 14 residues long. The sequence is cut down to CDR3 DNA, 42 bases in frame from base 1. This TCR derives from a woman in her 70s with Graves' ophthalmopathy. Sequencing was done on a sample of blood. The receptor chain draws on TRBV28 and TRBJ1-1; no D gene can be assigned with confidence. The CDR3 protein is CASIPPGFYSEAFF. The DNA sequence is as follows: TGTGCCAGCATCCCACCGGGATTTTACTCTGAAGCTTTCTTT.